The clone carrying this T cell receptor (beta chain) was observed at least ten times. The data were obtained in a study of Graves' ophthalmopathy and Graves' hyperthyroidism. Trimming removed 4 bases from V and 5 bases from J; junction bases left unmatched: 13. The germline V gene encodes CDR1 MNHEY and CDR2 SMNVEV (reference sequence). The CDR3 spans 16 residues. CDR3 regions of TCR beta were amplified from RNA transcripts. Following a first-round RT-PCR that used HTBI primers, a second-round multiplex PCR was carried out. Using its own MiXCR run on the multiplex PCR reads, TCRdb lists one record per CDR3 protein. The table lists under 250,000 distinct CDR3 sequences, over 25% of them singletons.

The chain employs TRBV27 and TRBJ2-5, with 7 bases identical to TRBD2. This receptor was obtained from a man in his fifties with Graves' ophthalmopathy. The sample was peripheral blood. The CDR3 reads CASSSPRASGRETQYF. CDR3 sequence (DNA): TGTGCCAGCAGTTCCCCTCGGGCTAGCGGTCGGGAGACCCAGTACTTC.